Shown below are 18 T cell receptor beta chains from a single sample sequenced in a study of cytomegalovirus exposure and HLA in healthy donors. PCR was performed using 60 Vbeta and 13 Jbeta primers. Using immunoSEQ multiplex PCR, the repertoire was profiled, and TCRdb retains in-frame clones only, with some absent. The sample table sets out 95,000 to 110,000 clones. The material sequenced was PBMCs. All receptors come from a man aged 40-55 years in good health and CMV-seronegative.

In nucleotides, the CDR3 is TGCAGCGTCGTGGGACAGCCAGGACTAGCGGGAGCTAGCACAGATACGCAGTATTTT. It yields the protein CSVVGQPGLAGASTDTQYF. This chain uses TRBV29-1 with TRBJ2-3; TRBD2 matches at 13 bases. CDR3 length: 19 residues. V shed 6 bases and J 0 bases; nucleotides not matched to a gene: 15. Germline values: CDR1 SQVTM, CDR2 ANQGSEA.

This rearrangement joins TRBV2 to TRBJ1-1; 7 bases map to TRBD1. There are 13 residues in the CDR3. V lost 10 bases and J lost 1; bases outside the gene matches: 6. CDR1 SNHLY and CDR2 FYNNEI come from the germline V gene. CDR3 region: CANNRDRNTEAFF. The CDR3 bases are TGTGCCAACAACCGGGACAGGAACACTGAAGCTTTCTTT.

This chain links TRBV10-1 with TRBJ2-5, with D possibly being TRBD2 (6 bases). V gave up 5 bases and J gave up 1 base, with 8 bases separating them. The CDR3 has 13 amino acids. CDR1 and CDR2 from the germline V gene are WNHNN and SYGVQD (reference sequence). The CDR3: CASSRDSQETQYF. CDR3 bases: TGCGCCAGCAGTCGGGACTCCCAAGAGACCCAGTACTTC.

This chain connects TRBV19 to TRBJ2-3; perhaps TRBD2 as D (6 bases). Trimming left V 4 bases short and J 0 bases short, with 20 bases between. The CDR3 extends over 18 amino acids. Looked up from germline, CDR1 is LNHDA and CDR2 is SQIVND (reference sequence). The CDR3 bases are TGTGCCAGTAGTACCCTGATGGAGGGTTTATTTAGCACAGATACGCAGTATTTT. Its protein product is CASSTLMEGLFSTDTQYF.

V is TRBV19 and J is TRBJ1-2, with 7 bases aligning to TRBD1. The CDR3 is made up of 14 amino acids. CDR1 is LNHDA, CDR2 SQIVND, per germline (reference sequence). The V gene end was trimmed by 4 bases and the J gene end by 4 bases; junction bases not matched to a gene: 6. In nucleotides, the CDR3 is TGTGCCAGTAGTACGGTGACAGGGAGCTATGGCTACACCTTC. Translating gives CASSTVTGSYGYTF.

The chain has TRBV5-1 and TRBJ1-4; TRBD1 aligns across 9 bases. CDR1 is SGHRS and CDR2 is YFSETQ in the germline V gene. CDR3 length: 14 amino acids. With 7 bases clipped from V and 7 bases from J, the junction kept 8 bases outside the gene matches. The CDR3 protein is CASSQGADGEKLFF. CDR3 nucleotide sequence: TGCGCCAGCTCACAGGGGGCGGATGGTGAAAAACTGTTTTTT.

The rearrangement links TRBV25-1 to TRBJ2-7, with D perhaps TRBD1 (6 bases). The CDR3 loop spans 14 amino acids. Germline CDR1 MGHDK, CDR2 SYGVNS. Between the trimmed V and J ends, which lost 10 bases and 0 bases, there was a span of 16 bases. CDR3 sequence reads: CANLLGQSSYEQYF. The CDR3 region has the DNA TGTGCCAACCTCTTAGGACAGAGCTCCTACGAGCAGTACTTC.

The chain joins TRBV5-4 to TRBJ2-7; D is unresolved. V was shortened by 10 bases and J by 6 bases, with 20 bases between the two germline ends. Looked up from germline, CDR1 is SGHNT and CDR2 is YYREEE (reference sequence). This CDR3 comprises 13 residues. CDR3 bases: TGTGCCGCGAGCGCTCCGAATGCGGTCGAGCAGTACTTC. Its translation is CAASAPNAVEQYF.

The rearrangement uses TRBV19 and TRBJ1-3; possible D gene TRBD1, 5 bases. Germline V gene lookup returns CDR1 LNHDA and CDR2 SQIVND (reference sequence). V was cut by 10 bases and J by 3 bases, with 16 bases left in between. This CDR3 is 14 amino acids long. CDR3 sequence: CATQPQASGNTIYF. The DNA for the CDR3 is TGTGCCACCCAGCCACAGGCTAGTGGAAACACCATATATTTT.

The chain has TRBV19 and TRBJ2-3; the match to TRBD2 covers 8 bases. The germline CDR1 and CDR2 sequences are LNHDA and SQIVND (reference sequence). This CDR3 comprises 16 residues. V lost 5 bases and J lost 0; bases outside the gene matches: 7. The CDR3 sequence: CASSAFSGTSTDTQYF. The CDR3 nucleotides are TGTGCCAGTAGTGCGTTTAGCGGGACTAGCACAGATACGCAGTATTTT.

The CDR3 DNA reads TGTGCCAGCAGTGAAAGGGGGTATGGCTACACCTTC. This translates into CASSERGYGYTF. This chain uses TRBV6-1 with TRBJ1-2, with D perhaps matching TRBD1 (6 bases). V dropped 2 bases and J dropped 5 bases, with 6 bases sitting between them. This CDR3 is built from 12 residues. Germline CDR1 MNHNS, CDR2 SASEGT.

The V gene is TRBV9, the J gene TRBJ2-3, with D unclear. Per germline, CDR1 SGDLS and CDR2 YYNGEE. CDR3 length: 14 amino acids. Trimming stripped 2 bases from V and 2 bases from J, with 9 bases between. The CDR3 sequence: CASSVASLTDTQYF. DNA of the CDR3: TGTGCCAGCAGCGTGGCCAGTCTCACAGATACGCAGTATTTT.

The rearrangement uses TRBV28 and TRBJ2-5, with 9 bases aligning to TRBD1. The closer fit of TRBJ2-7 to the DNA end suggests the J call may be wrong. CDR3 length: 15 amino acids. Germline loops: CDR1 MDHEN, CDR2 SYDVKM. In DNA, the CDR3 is TGTGCCAGCAGACGCCAAAACAGGGGGCTCGGCGAGCAGTACTTC. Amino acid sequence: CASRRQNRGLGEQYF.

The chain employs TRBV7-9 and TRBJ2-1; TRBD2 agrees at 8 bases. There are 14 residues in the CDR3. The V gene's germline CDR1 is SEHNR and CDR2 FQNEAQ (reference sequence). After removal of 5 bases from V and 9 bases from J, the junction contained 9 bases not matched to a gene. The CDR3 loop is CASSVSGTSSEQFF. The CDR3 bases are TGTGCCAGCAGCGTCTCCGGGACTAGTAGTGAGCAGTTCTTC.

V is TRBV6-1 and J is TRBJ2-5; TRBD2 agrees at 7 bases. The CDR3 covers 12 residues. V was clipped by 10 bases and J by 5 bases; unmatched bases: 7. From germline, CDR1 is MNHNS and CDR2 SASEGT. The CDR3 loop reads CATTGGWETQYF. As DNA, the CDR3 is TGTGCCACCACCGGGGGGTGGGAGACCCAGTACTTC.

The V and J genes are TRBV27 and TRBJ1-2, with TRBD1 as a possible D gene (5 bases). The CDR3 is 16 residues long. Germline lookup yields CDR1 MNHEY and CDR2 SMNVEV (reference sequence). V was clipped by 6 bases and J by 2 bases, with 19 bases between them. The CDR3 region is CASSRQLQGINYGYTF. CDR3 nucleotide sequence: TGTGCCAGCAGCCGACAGTTGCAGGGTATCAACTATGGCTACACCTTC.

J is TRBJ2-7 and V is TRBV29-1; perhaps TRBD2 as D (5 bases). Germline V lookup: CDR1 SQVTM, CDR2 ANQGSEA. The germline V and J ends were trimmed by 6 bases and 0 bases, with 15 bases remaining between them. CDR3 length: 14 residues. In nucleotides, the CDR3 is TGCAGCGTGCTCGGAGGAGACAACTCCTACGAGCAGTACTTC. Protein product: CSVLGGDNSYEQYF.

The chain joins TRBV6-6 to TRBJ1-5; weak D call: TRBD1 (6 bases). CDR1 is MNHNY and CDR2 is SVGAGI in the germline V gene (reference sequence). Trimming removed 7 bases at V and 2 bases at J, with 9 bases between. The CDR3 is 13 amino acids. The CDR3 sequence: CASNRDGNQPQHF. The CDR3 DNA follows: TGTGCCAGCAACAGGGACGGCAATCAGCCCCAGCATTTT.